This T cell receptor (beta chain) was retrieved from a study of human T cells and chemical hapten exposure. Time point specified: patch test 1, 2 weeks after DPC sensitization. Treatment given: therapeutic diphenylcyclopropenone sensitization with weekly scalp DPC. TCRdb called the RACE reads again in MiXCR, with one record for every CDR3 protein. Of more than 150,000 distinct CDR3 sequences listed, about 14% are singletons. V was clipped by 0 bases and J by 7 bases; unmatched bases: 12. The CDR3 loop spans 17 amino acids. Germline V gene lookup returns CDR1 LNHDA and CDR2 SQIVND (reference sequence).

V gene TRBV19 combines with J gene TRBJ2-1; 7 bases agree with TRBD2. The input for sequencing was whole blood, taken in connection with sensitization to the hapten diphenylcyclopropenone (DPC). The sequence was collected from a woman aged 25-40 years with alopecia areata. Some clones in this sample may be carry-over from other donors' samples. The chain's CDR3 is CASSIEGPGGVRNEQFF. The CDR3 coding sequence is TGTGCCAGTAGTATAGAGGGTCCGGGGGGAGTGCGAAATGAGCAGTTCTTC.